Listed below are T cell receptor beta chains from one sample, sequenced in a study of sequential checkpoint blockade in melanoma. Sequenced by immunoSEQ multiplex PCR; TCRdb stores in-frame clones only, minus some. This sample has about 5,500 clones, with 39% found just once. The sample in question was tumor tissue (inferred from file names), obtained from a patient given nivolumab and ipilimumab in sequence. The receptor source for this set is a human donor with melanoma. Both conserved end residues are trimmed from each CDR3. Fields, in order: J gene, V gene, CDR3 protein.

TRBJ2-7	TRBV30	AWSSGRVLFPYEQY
TRBJ2-4	TRBV18	ASSPAGAKNIQY
TRBJ2-3	TRBV6-8	AISRTSGDTQY
TRBJ2-7	TRBV7-5	ASSLSSGAYEQY
TRBJ2-1	TRBV28	ASSFSASGSLKGYNEQF
TRBJ2-5	TRBV5-1	ASSMRTGEETQY
TRBJ2-2	TRBV5-1	ASSLQGQGPNTGELF
TRBJ2-7	TRBV29-1	SVTTQLSYEQY
TRBJ1-3	TRBV18	ASSPPQEIRSGNTIY
TRBJ1-2	TRBV6-4	AISGATETNNYGYT
TRBJ2-2	TRBV5-1	ASSGRGTNTGELF
TRBJ1-3	TRBV2	ASSLQGNTIY
TRBJ1-2	TRBV6-8	ASSPTSNYGYT
TRBJ2-1	TRBV19	ASSLQGNEQF
TRBJ2-1	TRBV1	ASSQAEGTNDNEQF
TRBJ1-2	TRBV18	ASSPLTNYGYT
TRBJ2-3	TRBV5-1	ASSLGDRPTDTQY
TRBJ1-3	TRBV19	ASSTRASSGNTIY
TRBJ1-1	TRBV30	AWSAYQSNTEAF
TRBJ1-2	TRBV15	ATSRDRRAAYGYT
TRBJ2-3	TRBV6-8	ASGSVGSGWDTQY
TRBJ1-5	TRBV18	ASSPRSRVGNQPQH
TRBJ1-4	TRBV5-1	ATSRGDATNEKLF
TRBJ2-3	TRBV7-6	ASSLQTIGASTDTQY
TRBJ1-4	TRBV11-3	ASSLLGVDNEKLF
TRBJ2-1	TRBV11-3	ASSLGDRAAEQF
TRBJ1-5	TRBV30	AWSKGENQPQH
TRBJ2-3	TRBV11-3	ASSLVSGFSRADTQY
TRBJ2-7	TRBV30	AWASSGREQY
TRBJ1-2	TRBV6-8	ASSGTGLYGYT
TRBJ2-2	TRBV28	ASKDRATGELF
TRBJ2-7	TRBV6-8	ASSPSPSGEQY
TRBJ2-3	TRBV11-3	ASSPRTGDTDTQY
TRBJ1-1	TRBV15	ATSQETRGYTEAF
TRBJ2-7	TRBV30	AWSVVRGLAFSEQY
TRBJ1-5	TRBV19	ASSIEEGNQPQH
TRBJ1-2	TRBV28	ASSLRDARGSRGYT
TRBJ2-7	TRBV5-1	ASSYMTGNYEQY
TRBJ2-5	TRBV7-6	ASSLNRGFQETQY
TRBJ2-4	TRBV18	ASSPRHGWYRAKNIQY
TRBJ2-7	TRBV14	ASSTTGVRQY